The sequence of this T cell receptor beta chain was determined in a study of cytomegalovirus exposure and HLA in healthy donors. The V end was cut by 6 bases, the J end by 2 bases, with 10 bases between. CDR1 and CDR2 from the germline V gene are SNHLY and FYNNEI. The CDR3 has 13 amino acids. Generated by immunoSEQ multiplex PCR, the TCRdb table keeps only in-frame clones and is missing some. The sample has about 49,000 clones, 94% seen once; the top ten hold 7.8%. This clone was recorded once. Sequencing was done on a sample of PBMCs. The chain carries TRBV2 and TRBJ2-5; the D is unclear. This TCR was recovered from a woman younger than 30 in good health and CMV-seropositive. In nucleotides, the CDR3 is TGTGCCAGCAGGGTGACACGACAAGAGACCCAGTACTTC. Its translation is CASRVTRQETQYF.